Presented here are 17 T cell receptor beta chains from one specimen sequenced in a study of T cell repertoires in cytomegalovirus infection. TCRdb re-called the reads through MiXCR, storing one row per CDR3 protein. The sample yields around 71,000 distinct CDR3 sequences, roughly 39% seen once. Their antigens remain unidentified. This material consisted of CD8+ T cells from cultured PBMCs, taken from culture after CMV antigen stimulation. Every receptor here comes from a human donor in good health (CMV status not recorded). Some clones in this sample may be carry-over from other donors' samples.

The chain is built from TRBV9 and TRBJ2-3, with 14 bases aligning to TRBD2. Germline lookup yields CDR1 SGDLS and CDR2 YYNGEE. The V gene end was trimmed by 3 bases and the J gene end by 3 bases; junction bases not matched to a gene: 6. The CDR3 loop spans 17 amino acids. DNA of the CDR3: TGTGCCAGCAGCGACCGACTAGCGGGGGGGCATACAGATACGCAGTATTTT. It specifies CASSDRLAGGHTDTQYF. The full variable domain, in which reference TRBV9 and TRBJ2-3 provide the parts outside the CDR3, is DSGVTQTPKHLITATGQRVTLRCSPRSGDLSVYWYQQSLDQGLQFLIQYYNGEERAKGNILERFSAQQFPDLHSELNLSSLELGDSALYFCASSDRLAGGHTDTQYFGPGTRLTVL.

This rearrangement joins TRBV28 to TRBJ2-7; no firm D call. This CDR3 has 11 residues. Per the germline V gene, CDR1 is MDHEN and CDR2 is SYDVKM. Trimming took off 6 bases at V and 6 bases at J, with 9 bases between the two ends. CDR3: CASSLVFEQYF. As DNA, the CDR3 is TGTGCCAGCAGCCTAGTTTTCGAGCAGTACTTC.

This clonotype has only a few counts. The J gene is TRBJ2-3, the V gene TRBV10-3, with D perhaps TRBD2 (6 bases). Germline V gives CDR1 ENHRY, CDR2 SYGVKD. This CDR3 is built from 16 residues. Trimming took 8 bases from V and 0 from J, leaving 18 bases between them. CDR3 protein: CAISPRGGGSTDTQYF. As DNA, the CDR3 is TGTGCCATCTCTCCCCGGGGCGGAGGGAGCACAGATACGCAGTATTTT.

Points on this clonotype: Its ends do not fully match the called genes, so a read error is possible. The gene calls are TRBV5-1 and TRBJ1-1; D ambiguous. The CDR3 runs 13 residues. Germline V gives CDR1 SGHRS, CDR2 YFSETQ. The chain's CDR3 is CASSLTVNTEAFF. The CDR3 DNA sequence: TGTGCCAGCAGCTTAACGGTGAACACTGAAGCTTTCTTT.

The table lists this clonotype with a few counts. The J gene is TRBJ2-3, the V gene TRBV6-2 or TRBV6-3, with D possibly called TRBD1 or TRBD2 (5 bases each). Germline assignment: CDR1 MNHEY and CDR2 SVGEGT. CDR3 size: 18 residues. V lost 6 bases to trimming and J lost 1 base, with 23 bases between them. CDR3 in amino acids: CASSQMSGPRDGTDTQYF. The CDR3 DNA reads as TGTGCCAGCAGCCAAATGTCAGGCCCTCGGGACGGCACAGATACGCAGTATTTT.

Only a few counts were recorded for this clonotype. The rearrangement joins TRBV28 to TRBJ2-1; D could derive from TRBD1 or TRBD2 (6 bases each). The CDR3 runs 14 residues. The V end was cut by 5 bases, the J end by 13 bases, with 21 bases between. The germline gives CDR1 MDHEN, CDR2 SYDVKM. The CDR3 is CASSLTFRGPEQFF. The CDR3 DNA reads TGTGCCAGCAGTCTAACTTTCCGGGGGCCGGAACAGTTCTTC.

The chain is built from TRBV4-1 and TRBJ1-4, with a tentative D call TRBD1 (6 bases). Trimming took 1 base from V and 7 from J, leaving 13 bases between them. Germline V gene sequence: CDR1 MGHRA, CDR2 YSYEKL. CDR3 size: 15 residues. CDR3 residues: CASSQVPGASEKLFF. The CDR3 DNA follows: TGCGCCAGCAGCCAAGTTCCGGGGGCGAGTGAAAAACTGTTTTTT.

In its sample, this clonotype was seen a few times. The rearrangement joins TRBV6-2 or TRBV6-3 to TRBJ2-1; D call uncertain. The CDR3 is 14 residues long. Germline V gene lookup returns CDR1 MNHEY and CDR2 SVGEGT. V lost 6 bases, J lost 7 bases, and 16 bases lay in between. The CDR3: CASSTDGRRNEQFF. In DNA, the CDR3 is TGTGCCAGCAGCACAGACGGACGGAGAAATGAGCAGTTCTTC.

This clonotype has more than one count but fewer than ten. J is TRBJ2-4 and V is TRBV27; tentative D call: TRBD2 (6 bases). This CDR3 is 13 amino acids long. V gave up 3 bases and J gave up 7 bases, with 10 bases separating them. Germline loops: CDR1 MNHEY, CDR2 SMNVEV (reference sequence). CDR3 in amino acids: CASSFRGKNIQYF. The CDR3 nucleotides read TGTGCCAGCAGTTTTCGGGGGAAGAACATTCAGTACTTC.

This clonotype came up a few times. The CDR3 DNA reads as TGCGCCAGCAGCTTGGCGGGAAGGTTCACAGATACGCAGTATTTT. Translation gives CASSLAGRFTDTQYF. The chain uses TRBV5-1 and TRBJ2-3, with a possible D match to TRBD2 (5 bases). The CDR3 contains 15 residues. V lost 0 bases, J lost 2 bases, and 10 bases lay in between. Germline V lookup: CDR1 SGHRS, CDR2 YFSETQ.

This clonotype was picked up a small number of times. The chain has TRBV5-6 and TRBJ1-1; D is unclear. Trimming took 1 base from V and 0 from J, leaving 16 bases between them. The CDR3 contains 17 residues. In germline, CDR1 is SGHDT, CDR2 YYEEEE. CDR3 nucleotides: TGTGCCAGCAGCTTGAAGTCGGCCATTTCACTGAACACTGAAGCTTTCTTT. Encoded protein: CASSLKSAISLNTEAFF.

V and J are TRBV13 and TRBJ2-3; TRBD2 matches 8 bases. The CDR3 length is 18 residues. Per germline, CDR1 PRHDT and CDR2 FYEKMQ (reference sequence). The junction had 15 bases not matched to a gene; V was cut back by 5 bases and J by 2 bases. The CDR3, as DNA: TGTGCCAGCAGCCTATCCTCGGGGGGGACTAGACTCACAGATACGCAGTATTTT. Its translation is CASSLSSGGTRLTDTQYF. The full variable domain, its missing parts supplied by reference TRBV13 and TRBJ2-3, is AAGVIQSPRHLIKEKRETATLKCYPIPRHDTVYWYQQGPGQDPQFLISFYEKMQSDKGSIPDRFSAQQFSDYHSELNMSSLELGDSALYFCASSLSSGGTRLTDTQYFGPGTRLTVL.

This clonotype has only a few counts. This chain joins TRBV27 and TRBJ1-3; a weak D match, TRBD1 (5 bases). Germline lookup yields CDR1 MNHEY and CDR2 SMNVEV (reference sequence). CDR3 size: 15 residues. Trimming shortened V by 6 bases and J by 0 bases, and 12 bases separated the two germline ends. The CDR3 loop reads CASSRDGNSGNTIYF. The CDR3 nucleotides are TGTGCCAGCAGCCGGGACGGAAACTCTGGAAACACCATATATTTT.

This clonotype was observed many times. The rearrangement joins TRBV7-6 to TRBJ2-2, with 11 nucleotides matching TRBD1. This CDR3 is 18 amino acids long. Germline loops: CDR1 SGHVS, CDR2 FNYEAQ. V lost 1 base to trimming and J lost 5 bases; unmatched junction nucleotides: 9. CDR3: CASSLVLLGTGGTGELFF. The CDR3, as DNA: TGTGCCAGCAGCTTAGTTCTACTCGGGACAGGGGGGACCGGGGAGCTGTTTTTT.

This clonotype was observed a few times. The chain recombines TRBV25-1 with TRBJ2-7; 7 bases fit TRBD2. Germline-derived CDR1 and CDR2 are MGHDK and SYGVNS. This CDR3 contains 14 residues. V trimming: 4 bases; J trimming: 5 bases; junction bases outside the gene matches: 8. The CDR3 region is CASSARGEGHEQYF. CDR3 bases: TGTGCCAGCAGTGCCCGGGGGGAGGGCCACGAGCAGTACTTC.

This clonotype has only a few counts. The V gene is TRBV6-2 or TRBV6-3, the J gene TRBJ1-1, with a possible D match to TRBD1 (6 bases). Germline lookup yields CDR1 MNHEY and CDR2 SVGEGT. CDR3 length equals 15 residues. Trimming took 3 bases from V and 8 from J, leaving 19 bases between them. The CDR3 region is CASSYKPGESFEAFF. CDR3 DNA sequence: TGTGCCAGCAGTTATAAGCCAGGGGAGAGTTTCGAAGCTTTCTTT.

The rearrangement joins TRBV6-2 or TRBV6-3 to TRBJ2-1, with TRBD2 identical over 11 bases. Germline CDR1 and CDR2: MNHEY and SVGEGT. This CDR3 spans 16 amino acids. Trimming cost V 6 bases and J 1 base; bases outside gene matches: 5. The CDR3 sequence is CASRTSGAVSYNEQFF. The CDR3 DNA reads TGTGCCAGCAGGACTAGCGGGGCGGTGTCCTACAATGAGCAGTTCTTC.